One sample yielded the 18 T cell receptor beta chains listed below, sequenced in a study of CD8 T cells in ankylosing spondylitis. Whole-study findings and limits: Several highly homologous variants made up a TCR beta motif, and this motif appeared characteristic of ankylosing spondylitis blood.

One entry per CDR3 protein, called by TCRdb with MiXCR from the 5' RACE reads. The sample consists of around 890,000 distinct CDR3 sequences, approximately 12% of them appearing once. No antigens are known for them. Input material: blood, either unsorted or a sorted T cell fraction (not recorded which). The receptor source for this set is a male donor with ankylosing spondylitis.

CDR3 nucleotide sequence: TGCAGTGCTCCGGGACAGGGGGCCATGGGGACGCAGTATTTT. As protein: CSAPGQGAMGTQYF. The chain recombines TRBV20-1 with TRBJ2-3; 12 bases line up with TRBD1. This CDR3 region has 14 residues. Germline V gives CDR1 DFQATT, CDR2 SNEGSKA (reference sequence). After removal of 5 bases from V and 9 bases from J, the junction contained 9 bases not matched to a gene.

The chain carries TRBV29-1 and TRBJ1-3; no definite D call. This CDR3 has 13 amino acids. The V end lost 4 bases, the J end lost 2 bases, and 9 bases lay between the germline ends. The germline V gene has CDR1 SQVTM and CDR2 ANQGSEA. The CDR3 reads CSVGHAPGNTIYF. CDR3 nucleotide sequence: TGCAGCGTTGGGCACGCCCCTGGAAACACCATATATTTT.

This clonotype was picked up a small number of times. The J gene is TRBJ2-1, the V gene TRBV25-1; a weak D match, TRBD2 (5 bases). The CDR3 covers 15 residues. V lost 2 bases to trimming and J lost 3 bases, with 11 bases between them. CDR1 MGHDK and CDR2 SYGVNS come from the germline V gene. CDR3 sequence reads: CASSERWSGYNEQFF. CDR3 coding DNA: TGTGCCAGCAGTGAAAGATGGAGCGGCTACAATGAGCAGTTCTTC.

This clonotype was counted a few times. This chain uses TRBV20-1 with TRBJ2-5; TRBD2 is a possible D gene (5 bases). Trimming removed 8 bases at V and 2 bases at J, with 12 bases between. Germline CDR1 and CDR2: DFQATT and SNEGSKA (reference sequence). CDR3 length: 12 residues. CDR3 DNA sequence: TGCAGTCCCTTGGACTGGCAAGAGACCCAGTACTTC. It encodes CSPLDWQETQYF.

The chain joins TRBV7-2 to TRBJ2-6; 7 nucleotides align to TRBD1. The CDR3 has 14 residues. After removal of 9 bases from V and 2 bases from J, the junction contained 4 bases not matched to a gene. Per the germline V gene, CDR1 is SGHTA and CDR2 is FQGNSA. DNA of the CDR3: TGTGCCAGGAACCAGGGGGCTGGGGCCAACGTCCTGACTTTC. Protein product: CARNQGAGANVLTF. The variable domain in full, with the rest retrieved from reference TRBV7-2 and TRBJ2-6, is GAGVSQSPSNKVTEKGKDVELRCDPISGHTALYWYRQSLGQGLEFLIYFQGNSAPDKSGLPSDRFSAERTGGSVSTLTIQRTQQEDSAVYLCARNQGAGANVLTFGAGSRLTVL.

This clonotype was recorded a few times. The chain joins TRBV6-1 to TRBJ2-7, with D possibly TRBD1 on 6 matching bases. Germline V gene sequence: CDR1 MNHNS, CDR2 SASEGT. The germline V and J ends were trimmed by 4 bases and 9 bases, with 16 bases remaining between them. The CDR3 consists of 13 residues. The CDR3 DNA reads TGTGCCAGCAGTGCCGGGACATATGAATGGCAGTACTTC. Amino acid sequence: CASSAGTYEWQYF.

This clonotype showed up many times. DNA for the CDR3: TGCAGCGTTGAATCCCCCGGACGGTCCAGTGAAGCTTTCTTT. Protein product: CSVESPGRSSEAFF. The rearrangement links TRBV29-1 to TRBJ1-1; D is ambiguous. With 2 bases removed from V and 7 bases from J, the gap between germline ends came to 17 bases. Germline V gene data show CDR1 as SQVTM and CDR2 as ANQGSEA. This CDR3 has 14 residues.

This clonotype was counted ten times or more. The genes are TRBV29-1 and TRBJ2-7; 7 bases are a match to TRBD1. V lost 7 bases, J lost 3 bases, and 9 bases stayed unmatched. This CDR3 comprises 13 residues. Germline CDR1 and CDR2: SQVTM and ANQGSEA. The CDR3 reads CSGSRGFDYEQYF. CDR3 DNA: TGCAGCGGGAGCAGGGGGTTTGACTACGAGCAGTACTTC.

This clonotype turned up a few times. V gene TRBV11-1 combines with J gene TRBJ1-6; 10 bases are a match to TRBD1. CDR3 length equals 15 residues. Trimming at V came to 1 base and at J to 8 bases, leaving 2 bases not matched to a gene. Germline CDR1 is SGHAT and CDR2 is FQDESV (reference sequence). The CDR3 sequence: CASSLEDRGYSPLHF. CDR3 coding DNA: TGTGCCAGCAGCTTAGAGGACAGGGGGTATTCACCCCTCCACTTT.

This rearrangement joins TRBV29-1 to TRBJ1-1, with TRBD1 as a possible D gene (5 bases). CDR3 length: 13 amino acids. Between the trimmed V and J ends, which lost 5 bases and 0 bases, there was a span of 10 bases. CDR1 and CDR2 from the germline V gene are SQVTM and ANQGSEA. CDR3 loop: CSVQRGVNTEAFF. DNA of the CDR3: TGCAGCGTTCAGAGGGGAGTGAACACTGAAGCTTTCTTT.

This clonotype has at least ten counts. This chain uses TRBV20-1 with TRBJ2-5; 7 nucleotides match TRBD1. CDR3 size: 13 residues. The junction had 6 bases not matched to a gene; V was cut back by 4 bases and J by 4 bases. Germline V gene lookup returns CDR1 DFQATT and CDR2 SNEGSKA (reference sequence). The CDR3 protein is CSANRGGRETQYF. The CDR3 bases are TGCAGTGCTAACAGGGGTGGGCGAGAGACCCAGTACTTC.

This clonotype came up many times. The chain joins TRBV18 to TRBJ1-5, with D uncertain. V was shortened by 2 bases and J by 7 bases, with 12 bases between the two germline ends. CDR1 KGHSH and CDR2 LQKENI come from the germline V gene. The CDR3 spans 14 residues. CDR3 coding DNA: TGTGCCAGCTCACCAGAGGGTACGGACCAGCCCCAGCATTTT. Its protein product is CASSPEGTDQPQHF.

This clonotype is a singleton in its sample. The rearrangement uses TRBV12-3 or TRBV12-4 and TRBJ1-5, with TRBD1 matching over 8 bases. V lost 5 bases to trimming and J lost 1 base; unmatched junction nucleotides: 7. The CDR3 covers 16 residues. CDR3: CASSTRTGLSNQPQHF. In nucleotides, the CDR3 is TGTGCCAGCAGTACCCGGACAGGGCTAAGCAATCAGCCCCAGCATTTT.

A single count supports this clonotype. The chain is built from TRBV18 and TRBJ2-5; tentative D call: TRBD2 (7 bases). The CDR3 has 14 residues. Germline CDR1 KGHSH, CDR2 LQKENI. Trimming took off 2 bases at V and 5 bases at J, with 12 bases between the two ends. CDR3 bases: TGTGCCAGCTCACCAATCGGGGGGCTGGAGACCCAGTACTTC. Translating it yields CASSPIGGLETQYF.

This clonotype was seen only once. A much larger clone sits a single nucleotide away, making a read error possible. This CDR3 fails to terminate in the conserved phenylalanine or tryptophan, so it likely reflects a read error. The rearrangement uses TRBV7-2 and TRBJ2-5; possible D gene TRBD2, 5 bases. The CDR3 runs 14 residues. Germline V lookup: CDR1 SGHTA, CDR2 FQGNSA. Trimming pared 0 bases from V and 5 bases from J, leaving 10 bases between. CDR3 DNA: TGTGCCAGCAGCTTAGCCAGCGGTACGGAGACCCAGTACCTC. This sequence encodes CASSLASGTETQYL.

The chain couples TRBV4-2 to TRBJ2-3; TRBD1 agrees at 7 bases. Germline CDR1 and CDR2: LGHNA and YNFKEQ. The V and J ends lost 4 bases and 2 bases, in that order; junction bases with no gene match: 6. The CDR3 is made up of 15 amino acids. The chain's CDR3 is CASSPPTGLTDTQYF. The CDR3 DNA sequence: TGTGCCAGCAGCCCACCGACAGGGCTCACAGATACGCAGTATTTT.

The V call is TRBV5-1, the J call TRBJ1-4; a possible D gene is TRBD1 (5 bases). V dropped 3 bases and J dropped 4 bases, with 13 bases sitting between them. The CDR3 sequence is 15 residues long. The germline V gene has CDR1 SGHRS and CDR2 YFSETQ. The CDR3 is CASSSDPGLNEKLFF. CDR3 DNA: TGCGCCAGCAGCTCGGACCCGGGACTTAATGAAAAACTGTTTTTT.

The table lists this clonotype with many counts. This sequence joins TRBV10-2 and TRBJ2-1; D is undetermined. CDR3 length equals 14 residues. V dropped 0 bases and J dropped 8 bases, with 11 bases sitting between them. The germline V gene encodes CDR1 WSHSY and CDR2 SAAADI. CDR3 loop: CASSESTVAHEQFF. In DNA, the CDR3 is TGCGCCAGCAGTGAGTCGACGGTAGCCCATGAGCAGTTCTTC.